Presented here are 15 T cell receptor beta chains from one specimen sequenced in a study of monozygotic twins with inflammatory bowel disease. TCRdb reprocessed the 5' RACE reads, keeping one entry per CDR3 protein, no DNA. This repertoire includes around 150,000 distinct CDR3 sequences. Source material: blood. The receptors originated from a human donor with ulcerative colitis or Crohn's disease, or a healthy co-twin of an affected twin (not recorded which).

V gene TRBV13 combines with J gene TRBJ2-3. This CDR3 has 13 residues. Germline CDR1 is PRHDT and CDR2 is FYEKMQ (reference sequence). The CDR3 reads CASSPYNTDTQYF. Full variable domain (outside the CDR3, taken from reference TRBV13 and TRBJ2-3): AAGVIQSPRHLIKEKRETATLKCYPIPRHDTVYWYQQGPGQDPQFLISFYEKMQSDKGSIPDRFSAQQFSDYHSELNMSSLELGDSALYFCASSPYNTDTQYFGPGTRLTVL.

The chain uses TRBV20-1 and TRBJ1-2; as DNA is missing, the TRBD1 call by TCRdb cannot be tested. Germline CDR1 DFQATT, CDR2 SNEGSKA (reference sequence). The CDR3 length is 19 residues. The CDR3 here is CSATEGAGTPAGVNYGYTF.

This sequence joins TRBV7-2 and TRBJ2-5; there is no DNA to check the TCRdb D call of TRBD1. Germline V gene sequence: CDR1 SGHTA, CDR2 FQGNSA. CDR3 size: 16 residues. CDR3 amino acids: CASSLGGQPLGETQYF.

The chain employs TRBV20-1 and TRBJ1-1; TCRdb gives TRBD1 as the D gene, but with no DNA this cannot be confirmed. Per the germline V gene, CDR1 is DFQATT and CDR2 is SNEGSKA (reference sequence). The length of the CDR3 is 11 residues. CDR3 in amino acids: CSAPLGGRAFF.

J is TRBJ1-2 and V is TRBV7-2; TCRdb's assignment of TRBD1 cannot be checked, as there is no DNA. This CDR3 region has 15 residues. Germline CDR1 reads SGHTA; CDR2 reads FQGNSA. CDR3 sequence: CASSLAFLQGNGYTF.

V is TRBV3-1 and J is TRBJ2-5; TCRdb lists TRBD2, though no DNA is available to test this call. Germline V gives CDR1 LGHDT, CDR2 YNNKEL (reference sequence). The CDR3 has 15 amino acids. CDR3: CASSQVRGFGETQYF.

V and J are TRBV11-2 and TRBJ1-2; TCRdb lists TRBD1, though no DNA is available to test this call. The germline V gene encodes CDR1 SGHAT and CDR2 FQNNGV. This CDR3 region has 16 residues. CDR3 in amino acids: CASSPPSGQGTYGYTF.

This rearrangement joins TRBV20-1 to TRBJ1-5. CDR3 size: 14 residues. CDR1 is DFQATT, CDR2 SNEGSKA, per germline (reference sequence). The CDR3 is CSVTGFNSNQPQHF.

The rearrangement links TRBV20-1 to TRBJ1-5; TCRdb returns TRBD1, unconfirmable since there is no DNA. The germline CDR1 and CDR2 sequences are DFQATT and SNEGSKA (reference sequence). The CDR3 has 13 residues. The CDR3 loop reads CSARQGIQQPQHF.

V and J are TRBV2 and TRBJ1-5; absent DNA, TCRdb's TRBD1 call cannot be checked. Germline V gene lookup returns CDR1 SNHLY and CDR2 FYNNEI. This CDR3 is built from 14 residues. CDR3 sequence reads: CASSDKSGDQPQHF.

The chain has TRBV5-1 and TRBJ2-2; TCRdb indicates TRBD2, and absent DNA this call remains unverified. CDR3 length: 16 amino acids. CDR1 and CDR2 (germline): SGHRS, YFSETQ. The chain's CDR3 is CASSLAPGGANGELFF. Together with reference TRBV5-1 and TRBJ2-2, the CDR3 gives the full variable domain: KAGVTQTPRYLIKTRGQQVTLSCSPISGHRSVSWYQQTPGQGLQFLFEYFSETQRNKGNFPGRFSGRQFSNSRSEMNVSTLELGDSALYLCASSLAPGGANGELFFGEGSRLTVL.

The chain recombines TRBV5-1 with TRBJ1-2; TCRdb designates TRBD1, a call that cannot be tested without DNA. The CDR3 sequence is 16 residues long. Germline-derived CDR1 and CDR2 are SGHRS and YFSETQ. This chain's CDR3 is CASSLAYIGDRGSHTF.

The chain has TRBV20-1 and TRBJ1-1; as DNA is missing, the TRBD1 call by TCRdb cannot be tested. CDR1 is DFQATT, CDR2 SNEGSKA, per germline (reference sequence). The CDR3 covers 16 residues. The CDR3 loop reads CSARDQGEGARTEAFF.

The chain links TRBV20-1 to TRBJ1-1; the D call from TCRdb, TRBD1, cannot be confirmed without DNA. The CDR3 totals 16 residues. From germline, CDR1 is DFQATT and CDR2 SNEGSKA (reference sequence). CDR3 region: CSARDKRREVDTEAFF.

This sequence joins TRBV5-1 and TRBJ1-4; there is no DNA to check the TCRdb D call of TRBD1. There are 16 residues in the CDR3. From germline, CDR1 is SGHRS and CDR2 YFSETQ. The CDR3 loop is CASSLQGTATNEKLFF. Variable domain in full (rest from reference TRBV5-1 and TRBJ1-4): KAGVTQTPRYLIKTRGQQVTLSCSPISGHRSVSWYQQTPGQGLQFLFEYFSETQRNKGNFPGRFSGRQFSNSRSEMNVSTLELGDSALYLCASSLQGTATNEKLFFGSGTQLSVL.